The 9 T cell receptor beta chains below were found in one sample sequenced in a study of blood T cells in healthy people across ages (dated by TCRdb to between 2014 and 2016). The library was generated by 5' RACE. Sequencer: Illumina HiSeq 2500. A second 7 to 11 cycle PCR used a sample-barcoded 5' primer and a J-beta primer mix. The raw public reads went through TCRdb reprocessing: fastp at Q25, MiXCR clone calling, in-frame beta chains kept. Duplicate CDR3 protein sequences are folded into a single record with the most common DNA and genes. The sample table contains about 970,000 distinct CDR3 sequences; only one count was recorded for roughly 50% of them. The ten biggest clones cover about 22% of the sample. Sequencing was done on a sample of blood. The receptors were gathered from a woman aged 60 to 75 in good health.

The chain links TRBV12-3 or TRBV12-4 to TRBJ1-2; D may be TRBD1 (6 bases). Trimming left V 0 bases short and J 7 bases short, with 15 bases between. This CDR3 is built from 15 residues. This chain's CDR3 is CASSLASTGYLGYTF. CDR3 DNA: TGTGCCAGCAGTTTAGCTTCTACAGGGTACCTTGGCTACACCTTC.

This clonotype was picked up a small number of times. V is TRBV3-1 and J is TRBJ2-7; D gene unclear. The V gene lost 0 bases and the J gene lost 3 bases, with 9 bases spanning the gap. The CDR3 length is 14 residues. The germline gives CDR1 LGHDT, CDR2 YNNKEL (reference sequence). Here the CDR3 reads CASSQDNHNYEQYF. The CDR3, as DNA: TGTGCCAGCAGCCAAGATAATCACAACTACGAGCAGTACTTC.

This rearrangement joins TRBV10-3 to TRBJ2-7, with D possibly being TRBD2 (6 bases). The CDR3 has 13 amino acids. V was trimmed by 6 bases and J by 6 bases, leaving 15 bases between them. Germline CDR1 ENHRY, CDR2 SYGVKD. The CDR3 nucleotides are TGTGCCATCAGCCCCGGGGACGGGGGCGAGCAGTACTTC. Encoded protein: CAISPGDGGEQYF.

This chain connects TRBV6-6 to TRBJ2-4; 8 bases agree with TRBD2. Germline V gene sequence: CDR1 MNHNY, CDR2 SVGAGI (reference sequence). The CDR3 extends over 14 amino acids. J lost 7 bases, V lost 6 bases, and 8 bases had no gene match. Written as DNA, the CDR3 is TGTGCCAGCAGCCCGAGCGGGAGTCCGAACATTCAGTACTTC. It is translated as CASSPSGSPNIQYF.

The gene calls are TRBV29-1 and TRBJ1-4; TRBD1 aligns across 12 bases. The CDR3 is 14 amino acids. CDR1 SQVTM and CDR2 ANQGSEA come from the germline V gene. After removal of 3 bases from V and 10 bases from J, the junction contained 6 bases not matched to a gene. DNA for the CDR3: TGCAGCGTTGAGGCCGGGACAGGGGGCGGAAAACTGTTTTTT. It is translated as CSVEAGTGGGKLFF. The complete variable domain, with remaining parts taken from reference TRBV29-1 and TRBJ1-4, reads SAVISQKPSRDICQRGTSLTIQCQVDSQVTMMFWYRQQPGQSLTLIATANQGSEATYESGFVIDKFPISRPNLTFSTLTVSNMSPEDSSIYLCSVEAGTGGGKLFFGSGTQLSVL.

This clonotype occurred a few times. The chain joins TRBV20-1 to TRBJ2-1; D is undetermined. Germline values: CDR1 DFQATT, CDR2 SNEGSKA (reference sequence). V was cut by 5 bases and J by 0 bases, with 17 bases left in between. The CDR3 loop spans 16 amino acids. This CDR3 reads CSADGLDVSSYNEQFF. CDR3 DNA sequence: TGCAGTGCTGACGGGCTGGACGTCTCCTCCTACAATGAGCAGTTCTTC.

V gene TRBV5-1 combines with J gene TRBJ2-1; TRBD2 agrees at 14 bases. V dropped 5 bases and J dropped 8; count of bases not matched to a gene: 6. Germline V CDR1 and CDR2: SGHRS, YFSETQ. The CDR3 is made up of 15 amino acids. The CDR3, as DNA: TGCGCCAGCAGGAGCGGACTAGCGGGAGGCGATGAGCAGTTCTTC. It is translated as CASRSGLAGGDEQFF.

This clonotype was found a few times. The chain uses TRBV5-1 and TRBJ2-7, with TRBD2 matching 7 bases. In germline, CDR1 is SGHRS, CDR2 YFSETQ. The CDR3 is made up of 14 amino acids. The V segment lost 5 bases and the J segment 6 bases; nucleotides outside the gene matches: 11. The CDR3 here is CASRPSGTLLEQYF. CDR3 sequence (DNA): TGCGCCAGCAGACCCAGCGGGACTCTGCTCGAGCAGTACTTC.

This rearrangement joins TRBV5-6 to TRBJ2-3; D might be TRBD1 or TRBD2, each matching 5 bases. CDR1 and CDR2 from the germline V gene are SGHDT and YYEEEE. The germline V and J ends were trimmed by 4 bases and 7 bases, with 13 bases remaining between them. The CDR3 has 13 amino acids. The CDR3 protein is CASSEGRSNTQYF. The CDR3 DNA reads as TGTGCCAGCAGCGAGGGACGGTCGAATACGCAGTATTTT.